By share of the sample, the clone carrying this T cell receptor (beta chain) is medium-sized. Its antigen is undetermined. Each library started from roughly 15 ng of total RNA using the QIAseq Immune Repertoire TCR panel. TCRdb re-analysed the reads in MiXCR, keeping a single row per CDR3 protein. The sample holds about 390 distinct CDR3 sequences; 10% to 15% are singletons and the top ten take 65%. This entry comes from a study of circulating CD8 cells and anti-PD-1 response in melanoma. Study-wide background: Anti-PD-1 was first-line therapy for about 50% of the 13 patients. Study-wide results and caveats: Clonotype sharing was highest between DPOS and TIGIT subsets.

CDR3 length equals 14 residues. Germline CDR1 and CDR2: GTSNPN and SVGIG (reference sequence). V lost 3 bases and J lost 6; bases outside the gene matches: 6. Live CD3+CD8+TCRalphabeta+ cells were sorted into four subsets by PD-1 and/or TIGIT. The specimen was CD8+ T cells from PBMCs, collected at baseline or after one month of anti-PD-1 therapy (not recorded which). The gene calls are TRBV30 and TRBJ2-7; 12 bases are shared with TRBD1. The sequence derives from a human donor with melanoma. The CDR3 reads CAWSLGTGGFEQYF. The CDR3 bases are TGTGCCTGGAGCCTGGGGACAGGGGGCTTCGAGCAGTACTTC.